A single count supports the clone carrying this T cell receptor beta chain. Germline and junction disagree at one end, which may indicate a read error. The CDR3 contains 15 residues. Per germline, CDR1 SNHLY and CDR2 FYNNEI. There were TCR beta CDR3 regions amplified from RNA transcripts. The primer set for the first-round RT-PCR of the TCR CDR3 was HTBI. TCRdb analysed the multiplex PCR reads with MiXCR anew, one entry per CDR3 protein. This sample has about 370,000 distinct CDR3 sequences, with about 15% found just once. Among ophthalmopathy patients, the Clinical Activity Score reached at least 3, the NOSPECS grade reached at least 4, and duration remained under 3 months. Exclusion followed for patients with uncontrolled infection, other autoimmune disease, pregnancy or lactation. In making diagnoses, clinical symptoms, serum thyroxine and TRAb, thyroid ultrasound and orbital computed tomography were all used.

The data derive from a study of T cells in Graves' hyperthyroidism and ophthalmopathy. The sequenced sample was blood. The rearrangement joins TRBV2 to TRBJ2-6; D uncertain. This TCR was recovered from a woman between 55 and 75 years old with Graves' ophthalmopathy. Written as DNA, the CDR3 is TGTGCCAGCAGTGAAGAGTTCTCTGGGACCAACGTCCTGACTTTC. This codes for CASSEEFSGTNVLTF. The variable domain in full, completed from reference TRBV2 and TRBJ2-6, reads EPEVTQTPSHQVTQMGQEVILRCVPISNHLYFYWYRQILGQKVEFLVSFYNNEISEKSEIFDDQFSVERPDGSNFTLKIRSTKLEDSAMYFCASSEEFSGTNVLTFGAGSRLTVL.